This T cell receptor beta chain was identified during a study of beta chain features in type 1 diabetes. Study context: Summed over all samples, the examined sorted cells came to 85 million to 140 million. Regarding the study as a whole: All four CD4+ subsets from Type 1 diabetes patients carried moderately but significantly shorter TCRB CDR3s. Among patients, naive, central memory and Treg TCRB repertoires appeared more similar than among healthy donors.

Reverse transcription of all isolated RNA meant that expressed TCRB transcripts were sequenced. Repertoires were generated with immunoSEQ multiplex PCR, while TCRdb's copy carries only in-frame clones and drops some. This table holds around 500,000 clones, around 30% found once. This clone was detected only a few times. Its specificity is unknown. V gave up 8 bases and J gave up 0 bases, with 18 bases separating them. Germline CDR1 is GTSNPN and CDR2 is SVGIG (reference sequence). The CDR3 has 15 residues. The authors obtained over 98% purity in all sorted populations. The TCR was taken from a man aged 18 to 29 in good health. The sample taken for sequencing was naive CD4+ T cells from blood. J is TRBJ2-3 and V is TRBV30, with D possibly being TRBD2 (5 bases). DNA of the CDR3: TGTGCCCGGACCAAAAGCGGAGCGAGCACAGATACGCAGTATTTT. This codes for CARTKSGASTDTQYF.